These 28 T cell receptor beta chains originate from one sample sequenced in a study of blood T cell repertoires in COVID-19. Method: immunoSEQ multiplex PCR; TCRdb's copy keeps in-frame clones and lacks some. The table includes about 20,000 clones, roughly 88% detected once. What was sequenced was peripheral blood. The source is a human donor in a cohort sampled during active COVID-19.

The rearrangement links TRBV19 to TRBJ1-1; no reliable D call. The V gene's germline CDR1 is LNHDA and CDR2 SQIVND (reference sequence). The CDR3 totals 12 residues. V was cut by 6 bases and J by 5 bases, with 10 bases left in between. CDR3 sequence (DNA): TGTGCCAGTAGCGTGAGTTCAACTGAAGCTTTCTTT. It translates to CASSVSSTEAFF.

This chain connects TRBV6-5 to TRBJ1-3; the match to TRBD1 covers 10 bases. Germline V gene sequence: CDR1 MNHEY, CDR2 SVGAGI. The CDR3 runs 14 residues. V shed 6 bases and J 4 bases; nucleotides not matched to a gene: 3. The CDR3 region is CASRTGGVGNTIYF. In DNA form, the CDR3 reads TGTGCCAGCAGGACAGGGGGCGTCGGAAACACCATATATTTT.

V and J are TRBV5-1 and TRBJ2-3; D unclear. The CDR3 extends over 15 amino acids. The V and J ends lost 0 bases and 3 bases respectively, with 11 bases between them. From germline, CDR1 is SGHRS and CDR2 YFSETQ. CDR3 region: CASSLAGFQTDTQYF. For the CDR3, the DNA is TGCGCCAGCAGCTTGGCAGGTTTCCAGACAGATACGCAGTATTTT.

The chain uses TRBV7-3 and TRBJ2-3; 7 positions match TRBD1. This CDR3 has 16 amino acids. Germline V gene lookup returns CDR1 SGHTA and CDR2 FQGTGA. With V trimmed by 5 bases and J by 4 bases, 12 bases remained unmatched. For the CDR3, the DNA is TGTGCCAGCAGCCCCATCTCCGGGACAGCCCCAGATACGCAGTATTTT. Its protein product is CASSPISGTAPDTQYF.

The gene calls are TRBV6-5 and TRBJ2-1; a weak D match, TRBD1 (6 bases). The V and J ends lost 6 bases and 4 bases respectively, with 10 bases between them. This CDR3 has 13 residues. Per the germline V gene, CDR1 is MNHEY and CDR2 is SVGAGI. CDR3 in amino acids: CASRRDRYNEQFF. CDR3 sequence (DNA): TGTGCCAGCAGACGAGACAGGTACAATGAGCAGTTCTTC.

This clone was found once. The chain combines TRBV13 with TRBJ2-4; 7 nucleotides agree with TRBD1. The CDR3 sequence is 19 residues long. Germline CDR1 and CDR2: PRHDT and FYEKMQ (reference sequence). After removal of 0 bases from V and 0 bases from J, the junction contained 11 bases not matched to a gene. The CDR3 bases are TGTGCCAGCAGCTTAGGGGGGACAGCATATTCCATAGCCAAAAACATTCAGTACTTC. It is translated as CASSLGGTAYSIAKNIQYF.

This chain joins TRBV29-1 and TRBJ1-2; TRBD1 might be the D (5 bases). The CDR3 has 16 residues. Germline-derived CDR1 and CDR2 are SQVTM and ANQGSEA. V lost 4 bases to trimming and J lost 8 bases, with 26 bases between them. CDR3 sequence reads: CSVVPGVQDRAGGYTF. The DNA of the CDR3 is TGCAGCGTTGTTCCGGGGGTCCAGGATAGGGCCGGGGGCTACACCTTC.

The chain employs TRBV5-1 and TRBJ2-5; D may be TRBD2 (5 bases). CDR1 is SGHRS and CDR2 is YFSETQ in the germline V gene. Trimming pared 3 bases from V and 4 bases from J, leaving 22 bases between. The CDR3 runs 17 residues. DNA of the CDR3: TGCGCCAGCAGCTCCGAGGGCTCAGGTTTTGGTAGAGAGACCCAGTACTTC. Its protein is CASSSEGSGFGRETQYF.

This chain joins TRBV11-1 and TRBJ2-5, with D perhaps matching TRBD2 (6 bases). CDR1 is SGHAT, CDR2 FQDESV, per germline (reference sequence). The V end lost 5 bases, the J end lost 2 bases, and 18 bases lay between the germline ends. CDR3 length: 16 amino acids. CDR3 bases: TGTGCCAGCAGCAGAGCCACCGGGACTGCACAAGAGACCCAGTACTTC. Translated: CASSRATGTAQETQYF. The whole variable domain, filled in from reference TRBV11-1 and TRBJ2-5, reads EAEVAQSPRYKITEKSQAVAFWCDPISGHATLYWYRQILGQGPELLVQFQDESVVDDSQLPKDRFSAERLKGVDSTLKIQPAELGDSAMYLCASSRATGTAQETQYFGPGTRLLVL.

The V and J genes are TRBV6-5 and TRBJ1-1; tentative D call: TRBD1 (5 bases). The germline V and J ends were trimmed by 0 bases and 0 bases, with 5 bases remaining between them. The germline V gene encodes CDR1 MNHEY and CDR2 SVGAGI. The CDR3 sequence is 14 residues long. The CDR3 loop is CASSYSTVNTEAFF. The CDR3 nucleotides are TGTGCCAGCAGTTACTCGACAGTGAACACTGAAGCTTTCTTT.

This chain's CDR3 is CASSYSSGRGANVLTF. The CDR3 DNA is TGTGCCAGCAGTTACTCGAGTGGGCGTGGGGCCAACGTCCTGACTTTC. This chain connects TRBV6-5 to TRBJ2-6; no clear D. Germline V lookup: CDR1 MNHEY, CDR2 SVGAGI. The CDR3 is made up of 16 amino acids. Trimming removed 0 bases from V and 3 bases from J, with 9 bases in between.

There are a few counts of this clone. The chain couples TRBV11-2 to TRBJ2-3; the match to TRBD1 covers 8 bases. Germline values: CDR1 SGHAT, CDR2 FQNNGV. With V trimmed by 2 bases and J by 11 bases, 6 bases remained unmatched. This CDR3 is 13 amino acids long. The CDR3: CASSLPRGQGQYF. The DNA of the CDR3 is TGTGCCAGCAGCTTACCCAGGGGGCAAGGGCAGTATTTT.

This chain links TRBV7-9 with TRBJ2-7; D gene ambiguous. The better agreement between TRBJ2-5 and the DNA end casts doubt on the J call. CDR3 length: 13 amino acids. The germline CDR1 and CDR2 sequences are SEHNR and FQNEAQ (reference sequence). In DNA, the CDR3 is TGTGCCAGCAGCTTAGTGCAAAGGGAGACCCAGTACTTC. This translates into CASSLVQRETQYF.

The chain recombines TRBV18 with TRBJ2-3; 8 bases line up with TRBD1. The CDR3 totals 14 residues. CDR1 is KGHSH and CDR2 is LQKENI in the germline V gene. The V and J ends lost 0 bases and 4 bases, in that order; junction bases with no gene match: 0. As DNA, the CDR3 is TGTGCCAGCTCACCACCGGACAGGGCAGATACGCAGTATTTT. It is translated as CASSPPDRADTQYF.

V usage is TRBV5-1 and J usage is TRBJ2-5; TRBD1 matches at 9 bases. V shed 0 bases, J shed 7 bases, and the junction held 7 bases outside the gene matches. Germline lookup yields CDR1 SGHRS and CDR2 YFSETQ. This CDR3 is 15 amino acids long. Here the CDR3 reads CASSLAVTGGRTQYF. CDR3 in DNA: TGCGCCAGCAGCTTGGCGGTTACAGGGGGCAGGACCCAGTACTTC.

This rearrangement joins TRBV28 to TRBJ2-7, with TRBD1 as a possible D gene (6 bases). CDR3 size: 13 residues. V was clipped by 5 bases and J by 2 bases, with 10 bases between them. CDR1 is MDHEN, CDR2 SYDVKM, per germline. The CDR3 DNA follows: TGTGCCAGCAGTGGGGACATACCCTACGAGCAGTACTTC. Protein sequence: CASSGDIPYEQYF.

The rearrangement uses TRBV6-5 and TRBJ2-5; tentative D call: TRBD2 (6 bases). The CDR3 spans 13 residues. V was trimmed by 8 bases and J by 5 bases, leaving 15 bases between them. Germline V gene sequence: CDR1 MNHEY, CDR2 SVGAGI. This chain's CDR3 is CASQGAGRETQYF. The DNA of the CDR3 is TGTGCCAGCCAAGGGGCGGGGCGGGAGACCCAGTACTTC.

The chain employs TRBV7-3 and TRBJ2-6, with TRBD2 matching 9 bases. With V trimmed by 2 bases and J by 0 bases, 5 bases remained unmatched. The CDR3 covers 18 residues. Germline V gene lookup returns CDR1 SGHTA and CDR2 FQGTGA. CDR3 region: CASSLGPAGGSGANVLTF. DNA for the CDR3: TGTGCCAGCAGCTTAGGGCCAGCGGGAGGCTCTGGGGCCAACGTCCTGACTTTC. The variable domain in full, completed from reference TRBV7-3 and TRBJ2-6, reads GAGVSQTPSNKVTEKGKYVELRCDPISGHTALYWYRQSLGQGPEFLIYFQGTGAADDSGLPNDRFFAVRPEGSVSTLKIQRTERGDSAVYLCASSLGPAGGSGANVLTFGAGSRLTVL.

This CDR3 is CASSFQGEVQPQHF. The DNA of the CDR3 is TGTGCCAGCAGCTTTCAGGGGGAGGTTCAGCCCCAGCATTTT. The chain uses TRBV5-6 and TRBJ1-5; TRBD1 agrees at 7 bases. There are 14 residues in the CDR3. The germline V gene encodes CDR1 SGHDT and CDR2 YYEEEE. V gave up 2 bases and J gave up 6 bases; unmatched junction bases: 5.

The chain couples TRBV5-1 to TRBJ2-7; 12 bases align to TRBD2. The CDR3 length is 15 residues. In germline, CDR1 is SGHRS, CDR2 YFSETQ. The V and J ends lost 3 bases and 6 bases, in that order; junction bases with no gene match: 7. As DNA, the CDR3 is TGCGCCAGCAGCTCCGGACTAGCGGGACCCTTCGAGCAGTACTTC. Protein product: CASSSGLAGPFEQYF.

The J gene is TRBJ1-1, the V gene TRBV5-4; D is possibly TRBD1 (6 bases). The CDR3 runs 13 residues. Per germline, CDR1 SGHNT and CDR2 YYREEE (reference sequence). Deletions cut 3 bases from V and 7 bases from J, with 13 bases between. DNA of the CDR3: TGTGCCAGCAGCTCGGGGTTAGGGGGTGAAGCTTTCTTT. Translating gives CASSSGLGGEAFF.

The CDR3 coding sequence is TGCGGTATCGGGAGGCAAGAGACCCAGTACTTC. This translates into CGIGRQETQYF. V usage is TRBV20-1 and J usage is TRBJ2-5; 7 nucleotides line up with TRBD2. Germline CDR1 is DFQATT and CDR2 is SNEGSKA (reference sequence). The CDR3 loop spans 11 amino acids.

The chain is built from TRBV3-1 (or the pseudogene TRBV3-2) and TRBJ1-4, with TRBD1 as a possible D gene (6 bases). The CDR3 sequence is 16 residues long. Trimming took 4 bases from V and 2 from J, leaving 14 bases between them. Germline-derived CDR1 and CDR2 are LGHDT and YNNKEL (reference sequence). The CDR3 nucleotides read TGTGCCAGCAGCCCTACCTGGCAGGGGACTAATGAAAAACTGTTTTTT. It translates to CASSPTWQGTNEKLFF.

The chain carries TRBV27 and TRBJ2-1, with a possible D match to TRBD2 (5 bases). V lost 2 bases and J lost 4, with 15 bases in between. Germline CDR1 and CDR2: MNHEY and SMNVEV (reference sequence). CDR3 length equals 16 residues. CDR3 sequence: CASSLPRGTGYNEQFF. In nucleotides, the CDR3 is TGTGCCAGCAGTTTACCCCGTGGTACGGGGTACAATGAGCAGTTCTTC.

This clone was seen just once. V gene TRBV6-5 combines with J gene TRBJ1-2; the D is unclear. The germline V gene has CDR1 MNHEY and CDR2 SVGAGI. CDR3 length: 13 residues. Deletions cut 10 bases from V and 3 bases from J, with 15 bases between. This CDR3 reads CATSSEGYYGYTF. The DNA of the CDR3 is TGTGCCACCTCCAGTGAGGGCTACTATGGCTACACCTTC.

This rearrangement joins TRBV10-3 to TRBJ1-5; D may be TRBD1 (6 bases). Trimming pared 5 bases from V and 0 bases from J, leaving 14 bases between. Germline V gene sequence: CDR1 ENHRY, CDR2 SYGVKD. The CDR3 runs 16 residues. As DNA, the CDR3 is TGTGCCATCAGTACGACAGGCGGCTATAGCAATCAGCCCCAGCATTTT. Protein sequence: CAISTTGGYSNQPQHF.

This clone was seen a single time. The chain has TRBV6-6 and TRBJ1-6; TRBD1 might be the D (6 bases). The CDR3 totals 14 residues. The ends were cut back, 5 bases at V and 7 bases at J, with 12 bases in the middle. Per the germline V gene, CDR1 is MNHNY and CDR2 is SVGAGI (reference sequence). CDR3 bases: TGTGCCAGCAGTAGGACAGCTGGCAATTCACCCCTCCACTTT. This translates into CASSRTAGNSPLHF.

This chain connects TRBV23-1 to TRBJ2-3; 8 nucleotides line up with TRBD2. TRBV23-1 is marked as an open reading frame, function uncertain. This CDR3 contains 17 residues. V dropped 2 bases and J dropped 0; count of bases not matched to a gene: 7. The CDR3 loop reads CASSQGLAGVSTDTQYF. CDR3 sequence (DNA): TGCGCCAGCAGTCAAGGGCTAGCGGGCGTTAGCACAGATACGCAGTATTTT.